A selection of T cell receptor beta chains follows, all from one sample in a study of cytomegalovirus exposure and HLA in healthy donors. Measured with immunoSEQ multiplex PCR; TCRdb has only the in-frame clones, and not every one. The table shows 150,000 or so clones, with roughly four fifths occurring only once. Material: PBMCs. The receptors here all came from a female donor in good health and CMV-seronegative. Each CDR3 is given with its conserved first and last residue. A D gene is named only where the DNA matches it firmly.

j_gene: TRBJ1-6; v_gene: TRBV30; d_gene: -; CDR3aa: CAWSVQGGNSPLHF; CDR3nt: TGTGCCTGGAGTGTTCAGGGAGGTAATTCACCCCTCCACTTT
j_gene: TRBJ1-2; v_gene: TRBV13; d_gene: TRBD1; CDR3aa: CASSLVKGAYYGYTF; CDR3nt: TGTGCCAGCAGCTTAGTAAAGGGGGCTTACTATGGCTACACCTTC
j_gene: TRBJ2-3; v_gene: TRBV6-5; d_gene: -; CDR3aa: CASSYMTDTDTQYF; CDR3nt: TGTGCCAGCAGTTACATGACAGACACAGATACGCAGTATTTT
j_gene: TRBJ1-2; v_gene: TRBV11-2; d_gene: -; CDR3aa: CASSLEGGGYTF; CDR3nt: TGTGCCAGCAGCTTAGAAGGAGGCGGCTACACCTTC
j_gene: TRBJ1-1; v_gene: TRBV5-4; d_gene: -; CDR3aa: CASSTGEGTEAFF; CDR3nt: TGTGCCAGCAGCACGGGCGAGGGCACTGAAGCTTTCTTT
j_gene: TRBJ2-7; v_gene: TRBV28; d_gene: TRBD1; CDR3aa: CASSLYGRGLDEQYF; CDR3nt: TGTGCCAGCAGTTTATACGGCAGGGGGCTCGACGAGCAGTACTTC
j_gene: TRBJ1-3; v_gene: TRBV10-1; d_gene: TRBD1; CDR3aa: CASSDEGGDPATIYF; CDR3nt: TGCGCCAGCAGTGATGAAGGGGGCGATCCAGCCACCATATATTTT
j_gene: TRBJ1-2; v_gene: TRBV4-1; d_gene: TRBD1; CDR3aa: CASSQGTGGSYGYTF; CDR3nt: TGCGCCAGCAGCCAAGGTACAGGGGGCAGCTATGGCTACACCTTC
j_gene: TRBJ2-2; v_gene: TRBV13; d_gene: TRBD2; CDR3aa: CASSLGLAGNTGELFF; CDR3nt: TGTGCCAGCAGCTTAGGTCTAGCGGGGAACACCGGGGAGCTGTTTTTT
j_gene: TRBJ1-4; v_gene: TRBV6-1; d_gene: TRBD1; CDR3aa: CASRGQGLEKLFF; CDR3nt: TGTGCCAGCAGGGGACAGGGCCTTGAAAAACTGTTTTTT
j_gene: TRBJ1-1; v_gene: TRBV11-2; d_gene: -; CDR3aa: CASSPQNTEAFF; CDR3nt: TGTGCCAGCAGCCCCCAGAACACTGAAGCTTTCTTT
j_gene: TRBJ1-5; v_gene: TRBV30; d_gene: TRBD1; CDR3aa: CAWSSGGSGQPQHF; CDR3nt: TGTGCCTGGAGCTCAGGGGGCTCGGGACAGCCCCAGCATTTT